Given below is one T cell receptor (beta chain) in context. In the study's own analysis: For nucleated cells, counts were estimated from reference gene primer amplification. Method: immunoSEQ multiplex PCR; TCRdb's copy keeps in-frame clones and lacks some. That table supplies the V and J calls and clone size; D and trimming were determined from the DNA. The data show about 440,000 clones, more than 85% seen once. The sample belongs to a study of blood T cell repertoires in COVID-19. For the study at large: The United States, Italy and Spain provided the acute and convalescent COVID-19 samples. Sources were T cells, B-cell-depleted T cells, or PBMCs; the material itself was cDNA or gDNA.

V was trimmed by 4 bases and J by 3 bases, leaving 13 bases between them. The CDR3 totals 14 residues. Germline values: CDR1 SGDLS, CDR2 YYNGEE. The sequence was obtained from a woman in her twenties or thirties with acute or convalescent COVID-19. The rearrangement links TRBV9 to TRBJ1-1, with D unclear. Sequenced sample: peripheral blood. DNA of the CDR3: TGTGCCAGCAGCCCTATAGCTTTGGACACTGAAGCTTTCTTT. It translates to CASSPIALDTEAFF.